A single sample is the source of the 5 T cell receptor beta chains below, sequenced in a study of shared clonotypes between healthy human individuals. The protocol was immunoSEQ multiplex PCR, while the TCRdb copy is restricted to in-frame clones and leaves out a portion. The sample gives approximately 1,500,000 clones, roughly 95% of which show up once; 1% to 1.5% is in the top ten. The sequenced sample consisted of naive CD4+ T cells sorted from blood. This sample's subset: CD45RA+ positively selected. The receptors here all came from a man under 40 in good health.

Here the CDR3 reads CASSNPRFREALANEQFF. In DNA form, the CDR3 reads TGTGCCAGCAGCAACCCACGATTTCGGGAGGCCCTCGCTAATGAGCAGTTCTTC. J is TRBJ2-1 and V is TRBV5-4; 7 bases line up with TRBD2. The CDR3 has 18 amino acids. With V trimmed by 4 bases and J by 7 bases, 20 bases remained unmatched. The V gene's germline CDR1 is SGHNT and CDR2 YYREEE (reference sequence).

The CDR3 nucleotides are TGTGCCAGCAGCTTGGGTACTAGCGGGACGTTTTATGAGCAGTTCTTC. Translation gives CASSLGTSGTFYEQFF. The chain uses TRBV7-2 and TRBJ2-1; 10 positions match TRBD2. Trimming at V came to 3 bases and at J to 8 bases, leaving 10 bases not matched to a gene. CDR1 is SGHTA and CDR2 is FQGNSA in the germline V gene. The CDR3 spans 16 residues.

The rearrangement uses TRBV7-2 and TRBJ2-1; D gene unclear. The CDR3 is 15 residues long. CDR1 and CDR2 from the germline V gene are SGHTA and FQGNSA. Trimming removed 5 bases at V and 0 bases at J, with 11 bases between. In nucleotides, the CDR3 is TGTGCCAGCAGCGAGGACGGAAGCTCCTACAATGAGCAGTTCTTC. As protein: CASSEDGSSYNEQFF.

The rearrangement uses TRBV9 and TRBJ2-2; 8 nucleotides agree with TRBD2. Unmatched junction bases numbered 8, after V lost 0 bases and J lost 7 bases. The CDR3 runs to 16 residues. Germline V gives CDR1 SGDLS, CDR2 YYNGEE. In nucleotides, the CDR3 is TGTGCCAGCAGCGTAGCTCCGGGACTAGTTATCGGGGAGCTGTTTTTT. It encodes CASSVAPGLVIGELFF.

With respect to this clone: This CDR3 is also generated by other DNA sequences in the sample. The chain uses TRBV28 and TRBJ1-1; tentative D call: TRBD1 (5 bases). The CDR3 is 14 residues long. Trimming removed 3 bases from V and 2 bases from J, with 10 bases in between. CDR1 and CDR2 from the germline V gene are MDHEN and SYDVKM. DNA for the CDR3: TGTGCCAGCAGTTTCCGGGGCCTCAACACTGAAGCTTTCTTT. Translation gives CASSFRGLNTEAFF.